This record looks at one T cell receptor beta chain sequence and its context. The V gene lost 1 base and the J gene lost 1 base, with 11 bases spanning the gap. Germline V gene sequence: CDR1 MGHRA, CDR2 YSYEKL. The CDR3 length is 15 residues. This record belongs to a study of blood T cell repertoires in COVID-19. The wider study: Samples representing acute and convalescent COVID-19 were sourced from the United States, Italy and Spain. PBMCs, B-cell-depleted T cells, or T cells provided the cDNA or gDNA that made up the material.

Original handling: Amplified reference gene primers provided the basis for estimating nucleated cell counts. Only in-frame clones appear in the TCRdb table, and some are missing; sequencing was by immunoSEQ multiplex PCR. From that table come the V and J calls and clone size; the DNA was used to work out D and trimming. The table shows around 190,000 clones, with 84% occurring only once. The genes are TRBV4-1 and TRBJ2-7; D gene ambiguous. The sequence was obtained from a human donor in a cohort sampled during active COVID-19. Source material: peripheral blood. The DNA of the CDR3 is TGCGCCAGCAGCCAAGGTGGCGGTGCGTCCTACGAGCAGTACTTC. This gives the protein CASSQGGGASYEQYF.